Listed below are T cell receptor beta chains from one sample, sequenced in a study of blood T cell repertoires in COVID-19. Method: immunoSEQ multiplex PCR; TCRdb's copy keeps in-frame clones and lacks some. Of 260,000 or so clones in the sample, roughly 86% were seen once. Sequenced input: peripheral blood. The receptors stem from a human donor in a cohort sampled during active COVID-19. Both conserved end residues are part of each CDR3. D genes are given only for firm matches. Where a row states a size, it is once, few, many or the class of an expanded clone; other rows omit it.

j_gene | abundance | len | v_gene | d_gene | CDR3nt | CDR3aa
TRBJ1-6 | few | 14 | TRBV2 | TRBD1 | TGTGCCAGCAGCGGACAGGGAGCTGGGTCACCCCTCCACTTT | CASSGQGAGSPLHF
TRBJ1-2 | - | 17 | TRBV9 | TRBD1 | TGTGCCAGCAGGGAAGGCAGGGGGCGCCACTTGTTAGGCGGCTACACCTTC | CASREGRGRHLLGGYTF
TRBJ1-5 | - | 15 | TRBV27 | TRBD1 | TGTGCCACCCGGGACAGGGCTTATAGCAATCAGCCCCAGCATTTT | CATRDRAYSNQPQHF
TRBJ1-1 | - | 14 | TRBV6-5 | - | TGTGCCAGCAGTTCCGCGACTTGGAACACTGAAGCTTTCTTT | CASSSATWNTEAFF
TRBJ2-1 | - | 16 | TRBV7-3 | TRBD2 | TGTGCCAGCAGCTTAAGTCTAGCGGGTTCCTACAATGAGCAGTTCTTC | CASSLSLAGSYNEQFF
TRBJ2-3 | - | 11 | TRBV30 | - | TGTGCCTGGAGTGAGGGGCTAAGGCAGTATTTT | CAWSEGLRQYF
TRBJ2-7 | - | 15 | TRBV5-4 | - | TGTGCCAGCAGCTTGGGGCGGGAACCTCTTCACGAGCAGTACTTC | CASSLGREPLHEQYF
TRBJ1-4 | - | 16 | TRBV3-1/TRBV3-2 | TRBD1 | TGTGCCAGCAGCCGGGCTAGGACAGGGCTTAATGAAAAACTGTTTTTT | CASSRARTGLNEKLFF
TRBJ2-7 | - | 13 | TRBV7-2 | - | TGTGCCAGCAGCTTGCGGAAGGTGGCAGAGCAGTACTTC | CASSLRKVAEQYF
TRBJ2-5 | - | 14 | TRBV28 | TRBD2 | TGTGCCAGCAGTTTGCGGGGGTTCCAAGAGACCCAGTACTTC | CASSLRGFQETQYF